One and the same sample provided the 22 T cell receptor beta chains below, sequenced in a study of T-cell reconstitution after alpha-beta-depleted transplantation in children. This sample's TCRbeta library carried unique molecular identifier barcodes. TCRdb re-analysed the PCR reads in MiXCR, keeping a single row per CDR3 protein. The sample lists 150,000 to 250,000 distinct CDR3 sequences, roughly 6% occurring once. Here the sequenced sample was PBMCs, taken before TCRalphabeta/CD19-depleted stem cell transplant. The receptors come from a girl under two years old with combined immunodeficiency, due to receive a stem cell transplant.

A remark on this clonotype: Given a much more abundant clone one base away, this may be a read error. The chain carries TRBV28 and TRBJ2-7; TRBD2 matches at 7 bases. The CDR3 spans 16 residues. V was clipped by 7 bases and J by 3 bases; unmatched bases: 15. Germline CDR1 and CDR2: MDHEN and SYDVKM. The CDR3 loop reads CASTPLEGGFVYEQYF. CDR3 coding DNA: TGTGCCAGCACCCCACTGGAGGGAGGGTTTGTCTACGAGCAGTACTTC.

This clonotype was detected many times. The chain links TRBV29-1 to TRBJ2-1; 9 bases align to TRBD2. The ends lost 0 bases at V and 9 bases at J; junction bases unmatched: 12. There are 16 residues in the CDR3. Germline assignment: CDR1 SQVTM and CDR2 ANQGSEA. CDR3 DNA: TGCAGCGTTGAAGAACCGCGGGAGGGCCTATTTAGTGAGCAGTTCTTC. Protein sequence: CSVEEPREGLFSEQFF.

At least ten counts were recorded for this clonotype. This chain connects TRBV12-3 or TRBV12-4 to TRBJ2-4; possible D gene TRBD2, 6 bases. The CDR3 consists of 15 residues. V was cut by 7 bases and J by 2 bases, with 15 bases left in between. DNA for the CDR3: TGTGCCAGCACGGGACTTACAGTAACCAAAAACATTCAGTACTTC. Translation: CASTGLTVTKNIQYF.

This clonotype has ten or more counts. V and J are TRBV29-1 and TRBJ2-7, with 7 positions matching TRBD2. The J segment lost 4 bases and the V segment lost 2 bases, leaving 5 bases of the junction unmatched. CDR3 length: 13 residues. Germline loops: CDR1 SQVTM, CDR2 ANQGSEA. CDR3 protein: CSVESGKSYEQYF. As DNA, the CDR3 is TGCAGCGTTGAAAGCGGGAAGTCGTACGAGCAGTACTTC.

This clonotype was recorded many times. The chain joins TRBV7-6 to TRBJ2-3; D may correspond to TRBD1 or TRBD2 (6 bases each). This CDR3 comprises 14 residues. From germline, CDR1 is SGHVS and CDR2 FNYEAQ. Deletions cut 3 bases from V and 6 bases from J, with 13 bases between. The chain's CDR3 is CASSLNGGEDTQYF. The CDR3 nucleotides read TGTGCCAGCAGCTTGAACGGGGGCGAGGATACGCAGTATTTT.

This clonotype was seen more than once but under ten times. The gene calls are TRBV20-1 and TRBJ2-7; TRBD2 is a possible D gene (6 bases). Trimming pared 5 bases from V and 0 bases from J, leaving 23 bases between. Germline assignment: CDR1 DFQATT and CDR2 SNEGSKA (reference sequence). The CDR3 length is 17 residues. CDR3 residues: CSAPRDSAFASSYEQYF. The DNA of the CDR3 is TGCAGTGCTCCCCGGGACTCCGCCTTCGCCAGCTCCTACGAGCAGTACTTC.

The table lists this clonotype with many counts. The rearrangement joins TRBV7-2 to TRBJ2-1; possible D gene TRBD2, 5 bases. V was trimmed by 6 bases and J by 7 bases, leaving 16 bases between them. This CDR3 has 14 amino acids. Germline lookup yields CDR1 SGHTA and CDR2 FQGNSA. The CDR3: CASRNGSSLNEQFF. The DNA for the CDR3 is TGTGCCAGCAGAAATGGATCTAGCCTTAATGAGCAGTTCTTC.

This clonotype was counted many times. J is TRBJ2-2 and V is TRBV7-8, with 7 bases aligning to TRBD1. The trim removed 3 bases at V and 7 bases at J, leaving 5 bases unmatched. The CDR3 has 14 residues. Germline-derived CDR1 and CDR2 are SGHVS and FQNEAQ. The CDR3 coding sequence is TGTGCCAGCAGCTTTTTGGGACAGAGCGGGGAGCTGTTTTTT. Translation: CASSFLGQSGELFF.

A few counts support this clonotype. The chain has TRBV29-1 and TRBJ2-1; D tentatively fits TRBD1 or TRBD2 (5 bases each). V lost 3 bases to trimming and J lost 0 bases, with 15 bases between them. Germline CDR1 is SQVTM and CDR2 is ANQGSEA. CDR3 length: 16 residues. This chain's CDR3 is CSVEPATEGSYNEQFF. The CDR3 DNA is TGCAGCGTTGAGCCGGCGACAGAGGGCTCCTACAATGAGCAGTTCTTC.

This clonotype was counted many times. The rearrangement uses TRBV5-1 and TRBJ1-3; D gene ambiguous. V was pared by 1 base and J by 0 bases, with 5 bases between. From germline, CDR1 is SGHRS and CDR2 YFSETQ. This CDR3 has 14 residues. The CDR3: CASSLHSSGNTIYF. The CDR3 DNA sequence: TGCGCCAGCAGCTTGCACAGCTCTGGAAACACCATATATTTT.

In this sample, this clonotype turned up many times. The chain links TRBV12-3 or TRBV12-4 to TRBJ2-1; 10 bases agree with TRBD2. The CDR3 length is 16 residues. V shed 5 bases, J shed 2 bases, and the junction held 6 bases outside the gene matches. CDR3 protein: CASSPLLAGAYNEQFF. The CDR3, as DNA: TGTGCCAGCAGTCCGCTGCTAGCGGGAGCCTACAATGAGCAGTTCTTC.

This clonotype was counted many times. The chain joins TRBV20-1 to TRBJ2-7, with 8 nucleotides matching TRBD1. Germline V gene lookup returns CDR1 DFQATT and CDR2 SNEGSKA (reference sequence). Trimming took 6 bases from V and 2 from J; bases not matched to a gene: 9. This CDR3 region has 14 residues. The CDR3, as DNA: TGCAGTGCCGGCCTCGGACAGGGCACCTACGAGCAGTACTTC. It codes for CSAGLGQGTYEQYF.

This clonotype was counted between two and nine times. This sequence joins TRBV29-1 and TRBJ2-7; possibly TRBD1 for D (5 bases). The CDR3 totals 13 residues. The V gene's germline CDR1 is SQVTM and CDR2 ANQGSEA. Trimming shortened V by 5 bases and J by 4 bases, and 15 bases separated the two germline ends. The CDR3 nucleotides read TGCAGCGTTAGAGGCAGGGCGAAATACGAGCAGTACTTC. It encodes CSVRGRAKYEQYF.

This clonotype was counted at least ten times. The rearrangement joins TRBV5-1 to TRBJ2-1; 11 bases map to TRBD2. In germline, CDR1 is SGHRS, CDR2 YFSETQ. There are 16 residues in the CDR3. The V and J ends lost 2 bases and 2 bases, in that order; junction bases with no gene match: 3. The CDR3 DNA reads TGCGCCAGCAGCTTCCTAGCGGGGGGAACCTACAATGAGCAGTTCTTC. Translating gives CASSFLAGGTYNEQFF.

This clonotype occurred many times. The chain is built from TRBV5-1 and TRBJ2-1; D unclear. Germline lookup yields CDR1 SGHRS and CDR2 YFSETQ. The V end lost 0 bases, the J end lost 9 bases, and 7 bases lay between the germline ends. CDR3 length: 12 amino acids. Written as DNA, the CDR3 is TGCGCCAGCAGCTTGGATCTTAGTGAGCAGTTCTTC. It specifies CASSLDLSEQFF.

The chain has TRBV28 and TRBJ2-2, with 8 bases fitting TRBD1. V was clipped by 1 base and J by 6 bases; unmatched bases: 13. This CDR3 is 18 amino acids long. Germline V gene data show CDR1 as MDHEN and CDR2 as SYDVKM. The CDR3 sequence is CASSLLALGQGWAGELFF. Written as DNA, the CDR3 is TGTGCCAGCAGTTTATTGGCCCTCGGACAGGGATGGGCCGGGGAGCTGTTTTTT. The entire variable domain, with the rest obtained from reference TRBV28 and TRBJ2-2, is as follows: DVKVTQSSRYLVKRTGEKVFLECVQDMDHENMFWYRQDPGLGLRLIYFSYDVKMKEKGDIPEGYSVSREKKERFSLILESASTNQTSMYLCASSLLALGQGWAGELFFGEGSRLTVL.

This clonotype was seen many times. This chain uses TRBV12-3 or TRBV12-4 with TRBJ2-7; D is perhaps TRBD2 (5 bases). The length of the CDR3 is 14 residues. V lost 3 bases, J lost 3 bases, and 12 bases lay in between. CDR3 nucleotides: TGTGCCAGCAGTTTTACTAGTATAAGCTACGAGCAGTACTTC. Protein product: CASSFTSISYEQYF.

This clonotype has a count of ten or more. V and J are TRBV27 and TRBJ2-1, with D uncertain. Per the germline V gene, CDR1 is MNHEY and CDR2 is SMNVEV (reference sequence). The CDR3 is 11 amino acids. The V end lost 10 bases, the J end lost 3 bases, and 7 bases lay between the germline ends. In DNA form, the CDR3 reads TGTGCCACCTTAGTCTACAATGAGCAGTTCTTC. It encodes CATLVYNEQFF.

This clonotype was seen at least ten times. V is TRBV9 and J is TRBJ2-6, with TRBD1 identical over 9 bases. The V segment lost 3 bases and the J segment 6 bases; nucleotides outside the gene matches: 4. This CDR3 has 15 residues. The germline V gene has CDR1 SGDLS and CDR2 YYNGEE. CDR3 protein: CASSAGQGSANVLTF. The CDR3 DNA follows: TGTGCCAGCAGCGCGGGACAGGGATCGGCCAACGTCCTGACTTTC. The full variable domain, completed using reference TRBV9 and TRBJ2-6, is DSGVTQTPKHLITATGQRVTLRCSPRSGDLSVYWYQQSLDQGLQFLIQYYNGEERAKGNILERFSAQQFPDLHSELNLSSLELGDSALYFCASSAGQGSANVLTFGAGSRLTVL.

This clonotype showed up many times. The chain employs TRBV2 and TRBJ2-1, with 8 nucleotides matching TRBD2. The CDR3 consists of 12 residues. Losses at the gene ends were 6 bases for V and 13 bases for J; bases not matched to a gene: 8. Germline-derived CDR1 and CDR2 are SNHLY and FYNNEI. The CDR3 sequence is CASSSGTRGQFF. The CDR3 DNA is TGTGCCAGCAGCTCTGGGACTAGAGGTCAGTTCTTC.

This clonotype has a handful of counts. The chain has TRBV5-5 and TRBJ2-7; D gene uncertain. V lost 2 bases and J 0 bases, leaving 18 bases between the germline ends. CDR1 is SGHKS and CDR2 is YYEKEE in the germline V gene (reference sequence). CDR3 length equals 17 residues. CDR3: CASSFLPPTATSYEQYF. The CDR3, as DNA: TGTGCCAGCAGCTTTTTGCCCCCAACCGCGACCTCCTACGAGCAGTACTTC.

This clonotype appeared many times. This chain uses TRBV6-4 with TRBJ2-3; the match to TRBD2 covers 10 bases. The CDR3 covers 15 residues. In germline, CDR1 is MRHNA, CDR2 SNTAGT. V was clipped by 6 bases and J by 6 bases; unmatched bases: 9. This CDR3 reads CASSRLAGGFDTQYF. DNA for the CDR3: TGTGCCAGCAGCCGGTTAGCGGGGGGATTTGATACGCAGTATTTT.